This TCR beta chain was profiled in a study of OX40 agonist ivuxolimab in advanced cancers. Background on the whole study: The costimulatory receptor OX40 (CD134) was targeted by ivuxolimab, a fully human IgG2 agonistic monoclonal antibody. Intravenous ivuxolimab was administered to patients every 2 weeks at six dose levels: 0.01, 0.1, 0.3, 1.5, 3 and 10 mg/kg. The purpose of peripheral TCRbeta sequencing was to test whether ivuxolimab changed TCR sequence diversity and led to clonal T-cell expansion. The paper covers the monotherapy dose-escalation part of the phase I ivuxolimab trial, which included N of about 56 patients. Patients were allowed to have had prior anti-PD-1, anti-PD-L1 or anti-CTLA-4 therapy, and less than 45% of the dose-escalation patients had previously received checkpoint inhibitors. A male proportion of 82.7% and a mean age of approximately 58 years, ranging from roughly 23 to 79, were recorded for the dose-escalation cohort. Among the approximately 54 dose-escalation patients, 19 had hepatocellular carcinoma, some 15 melanoma, 9 renal cell carcinoma and 9 head and neck cancer. Three dose-escalation patients achieved partial responses, one with hepatocellular carcinoma and two with cutaneous melanoma.

Patients with a history of autoimmune disease or receiving systemic immunosuppression were excluded from the trial. Peripheral blood for TCR sequencing was drawn from every dose cohort at baseline, at cycle 4 day 1 and at cycle 7 day 1. The samples were taken from a phase I, first-in-human, multicenter, open-label dose-escalation trial of ivuxolimab. Adults with locally advanced or metastatic melanoma, renal cell, hepatocellular, or head and neck squamous cell carcinoma were enrolled in the trial. Before TCR sequencing, CD4+ T cells and CD8+ T cells from peripheral blood were sorted into separate populations. A word on this clone: It lacks a known antigen. No clone much larger than this one lies a single base away; base qualities are absent.

Measured from the cysteine to the phenylalanine, the CDR3 is 14 residues long. The sequence is cut down to CDR3 DNA, 42 bases in frame from base 1. The germline V gene gives CDR1 as SGHAT and CDR2 as FQNNGV. The V and J ends are trimmed by 1 base and 4 bases, leaving 10 bases between them. Study-wide findings and limitations: Antigen specificity was not determined for the clonally expanded peripheral T cells. After ivuxolimab, more expanded clones were found on average in CD8+ T cells than in CD4+ T cells. Clonal expansion of both CD4+ and CD8+ blood T cells was observed from baseline to week 6 at doses 0.1 to 3.0 mg/kg. In partial responders in the 0.1-3.0 mg/kg groups, normalized peripheral clonal expansion was found to be among the lowest, especially among CD8+ T cells. Low levels of normalized T-cell clonal expansion were also seen in some patients who did not respond.

Genomic DNA was isolated from the sorted cells so that the TCRbeta CDR3 region could be sequenced. The immunoSEQ Assay was used for sequencing of TCRbeta CDR3 regions. The clones in this table, taken by TCRdb from immuneACCESS, are in-frame only. Not every clone is retained; where verified, under half of the shortfall comes from an unresolved V gene, and the cause of the rest is unknown. The sample table contains roughly 89,000 clones; only one count was recorded for just under 90% of them. Of the sample, 7.4% is held by the ten largest clones. The origin of this receptor is an adult with an advanced solid tumor such as melanoma, head and neck, liver or kidney cancer. Sample: CD4+ or CD8+ T cells sorted from blood, taken in a trial of the OX40 agonist ivuxolimab. The rearrangement joined TRBV11-2 to TRBJ1-2; there is no confident call for the D gene. This receptor has the CDR3 CASSLVVKSYGYTF. The DNA sequence follows: TGTGCCAGCAGCTTAGTGGTCAAGAGCTATGGCTACACCTTC.